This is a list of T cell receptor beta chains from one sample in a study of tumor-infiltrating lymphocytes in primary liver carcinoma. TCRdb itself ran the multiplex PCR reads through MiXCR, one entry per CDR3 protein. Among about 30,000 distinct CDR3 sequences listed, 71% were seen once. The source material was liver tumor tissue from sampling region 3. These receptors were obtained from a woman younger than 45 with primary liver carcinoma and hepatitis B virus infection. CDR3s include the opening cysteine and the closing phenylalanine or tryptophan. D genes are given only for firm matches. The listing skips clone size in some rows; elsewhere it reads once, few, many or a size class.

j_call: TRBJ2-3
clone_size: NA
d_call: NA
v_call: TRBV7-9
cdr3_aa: CASDDGGRQDRQYF
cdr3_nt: TGTGCCAGCGACGATGGAGGGAGACAAGATAGGCAGTATTTT

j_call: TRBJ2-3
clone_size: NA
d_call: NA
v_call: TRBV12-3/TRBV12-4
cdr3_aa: CASTSRGPDTRYF
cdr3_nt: TGTGCCAGCACATCCAGAGGGCCGGATACGCGGTATTTT

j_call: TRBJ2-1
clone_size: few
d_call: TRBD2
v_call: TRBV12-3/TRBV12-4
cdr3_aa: CASTNTSGENNEQFF
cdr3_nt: TGTGCCAGCACCAATACTAGCGGAGAGAACAATGAGCAGTTCTTC

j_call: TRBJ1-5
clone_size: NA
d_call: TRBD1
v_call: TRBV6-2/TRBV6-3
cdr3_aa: CASSYGGQANSYNQPQHF
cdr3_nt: TGTGCCAGCAGTTACGGCGGACAGGCCAATTCTTACAATCAGCCCCAGCATTTT

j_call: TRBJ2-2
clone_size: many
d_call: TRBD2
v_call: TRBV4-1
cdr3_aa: CASSQVAGSAGELFF
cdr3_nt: TGCGCCAGCAGCCAAGTAGCGGGGTCGGCCGGGGAGCTGTTTTTT

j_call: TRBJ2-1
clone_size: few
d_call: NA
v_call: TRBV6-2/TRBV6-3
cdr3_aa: CASRSDPSYDEQFF
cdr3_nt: TGTGCCAGCAGGTCGGACCCCTCCTACGATGAGCAGTTCTTC

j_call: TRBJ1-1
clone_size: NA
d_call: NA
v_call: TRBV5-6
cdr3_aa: CDSSLVGEVTTEAFF
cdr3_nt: TGTGACAGCAGCTTGGTGGGGGAGGTGACCACTGAAGCTTTCTTT

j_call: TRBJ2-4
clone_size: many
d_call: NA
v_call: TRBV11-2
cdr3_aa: CASSLVPNIQYF
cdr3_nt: TGTGCCAGCAGCTTAGTTCCGAACATTCAGTACTTC

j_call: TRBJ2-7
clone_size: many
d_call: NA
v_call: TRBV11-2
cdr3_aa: CASSHTRHEQYF
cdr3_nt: TGTGCCAGCAGCCACACTAGACACGAGCAGTACTTC

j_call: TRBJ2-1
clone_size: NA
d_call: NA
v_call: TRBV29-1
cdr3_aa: CSVFVTNYNEQFF
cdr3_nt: TGCAGCGTTTTTGTGACTAACTACAATGAGCAGTTCTTC

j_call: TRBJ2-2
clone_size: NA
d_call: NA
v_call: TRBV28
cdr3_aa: CASMYTNTGELFF
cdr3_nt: TGTGCCAGCATGTACACGAACACCGGGGAGCTGTTTTTT

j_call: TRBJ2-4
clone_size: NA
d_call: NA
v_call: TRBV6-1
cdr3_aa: CASSPHTGYQNIQYF
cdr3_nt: TGTGCCAGCTCACCACATACAGGGTACCAAAACATTCAGTACTTC

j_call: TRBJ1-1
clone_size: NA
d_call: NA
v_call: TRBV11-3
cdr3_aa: CASSPQLGNTEAFF
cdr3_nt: TGTGCCAGCAGCCCCCAGTTGGGGAACACTGAAGCTTTCTTT

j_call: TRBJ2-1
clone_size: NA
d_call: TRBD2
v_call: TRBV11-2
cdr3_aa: CAGMRLAGGRYNEQFF
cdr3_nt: TGTGCCGGCATGAGGCTAGCGGGAGGTAGATACAATGAGCAGTTCTTC

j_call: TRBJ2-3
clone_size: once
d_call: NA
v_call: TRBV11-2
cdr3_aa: CASSHRGSRSLTDTQYF
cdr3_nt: TGTGCCAGTAGCCATAGAGGGAGCAGGAGCCTCACAGATACGCAGTATTTT

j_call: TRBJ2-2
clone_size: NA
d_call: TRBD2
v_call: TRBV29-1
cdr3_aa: CSDPTGLAPRELFF
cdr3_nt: TGCAGTGATCCAACGGGACTAGCACCCAGGGAGCTGTTTTTT

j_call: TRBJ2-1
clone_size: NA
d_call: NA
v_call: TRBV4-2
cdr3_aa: CASGESSRSERFF
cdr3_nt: TGTGCCAGTGGCGAGAGCTCACGTTCTGAGCGGTTCTTC

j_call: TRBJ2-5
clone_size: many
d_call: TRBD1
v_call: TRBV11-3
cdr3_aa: CASSLGRGGQETHYF
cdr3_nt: TGTGCCAGCAGCTTAGGTAGAGGGGGCCAAGAGACCCATTATTTC

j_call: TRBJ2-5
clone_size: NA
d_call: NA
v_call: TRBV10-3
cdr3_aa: CGISGSATRQETQNF
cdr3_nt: TGTGGCATCAGTGGGTCGGCTACCAGACAAGAGACCCAGAACTTC

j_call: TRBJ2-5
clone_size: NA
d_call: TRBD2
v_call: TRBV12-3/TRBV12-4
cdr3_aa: CASSPSSGKETQYF
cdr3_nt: TGTGCCAGCAGTCCGTCTAGCGGGAAAGAGACCCAGTACTTC

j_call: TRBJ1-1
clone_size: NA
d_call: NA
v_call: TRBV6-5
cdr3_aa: CASSSNPFTEAFF
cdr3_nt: TGTGCCAGCAGTTCGAACCCGTTCACTGAAGCATTCTTT

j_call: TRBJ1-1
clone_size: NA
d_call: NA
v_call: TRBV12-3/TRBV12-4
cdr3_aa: CASSMWGYEAFF
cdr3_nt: TGTGCCAGCAGTATGTGGGGATATGAAGCTTTCTTC

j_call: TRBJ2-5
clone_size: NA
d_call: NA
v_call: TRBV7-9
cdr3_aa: CTSNAQQGQETQYF
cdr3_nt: TGTACCAGCAACGCGCAGCAGGGACAAGAGACCCAGTACTTC

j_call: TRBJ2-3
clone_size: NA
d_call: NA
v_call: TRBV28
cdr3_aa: CASSHPSGRQETQYF
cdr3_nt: TGTGCCAGCAGTCACCCCTCGGGACGGCAAGAAACGCAATATTTT

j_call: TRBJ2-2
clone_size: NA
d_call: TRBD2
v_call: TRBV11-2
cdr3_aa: CASSLETSGITGELFF
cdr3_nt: TGTGCCAGCAGCTTAGAAACTAGCGGGATAACAGGGGAGCTGTTTTTT

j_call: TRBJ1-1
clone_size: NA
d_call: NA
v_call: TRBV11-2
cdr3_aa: CAGTRDGGTEAFF
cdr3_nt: TGTGCCGGCACCCGTGATGGGGGCACTGAAGCTTTCTTT

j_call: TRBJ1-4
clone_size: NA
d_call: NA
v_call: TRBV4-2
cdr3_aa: CASSQDKEKLFF
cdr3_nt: TGCGCTAGCAGCCAAGATAAGGAAAAACTGTTTTTT

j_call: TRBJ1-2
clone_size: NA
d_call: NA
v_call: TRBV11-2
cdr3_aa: CASSSGTEYVYTF
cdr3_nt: TGCGCCAGCAGTTCCGGGACGGAATATGTCTACACCTTT

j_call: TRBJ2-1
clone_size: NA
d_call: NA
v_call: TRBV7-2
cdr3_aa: CASSPGTVTALSQFF
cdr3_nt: TGTGCCAGCAGCCCAGGGACTGTCACTGCCTTGTCGCAGTTCTTC

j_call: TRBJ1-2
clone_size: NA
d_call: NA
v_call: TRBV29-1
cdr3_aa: CSVVHWNGGYTF
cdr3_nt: TGCAGCGTTGTCCATTGGAATGGCGGCTATACCTTC

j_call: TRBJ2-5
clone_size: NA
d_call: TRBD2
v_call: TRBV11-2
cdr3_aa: CASGSRGLVWIQYF
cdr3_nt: TGTGCCAGCGGCTCTCGGGGACTAGTGTGGATCCAGTACTTC

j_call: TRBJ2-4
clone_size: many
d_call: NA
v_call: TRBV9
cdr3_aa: CASNDGENIQYF
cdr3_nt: TGTGCCAGCAATGACGGGGAAAACATTCAGTACTTC

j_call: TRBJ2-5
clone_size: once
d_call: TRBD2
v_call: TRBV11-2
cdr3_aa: CASSLRIRTSRETQYF
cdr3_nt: TGTGCCAGCAGCCTTCGAATCAGGACTAGCCGAGAGACCCAGTACTTC

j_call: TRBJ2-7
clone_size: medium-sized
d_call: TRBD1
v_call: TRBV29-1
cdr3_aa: CSAGTGTYEQYF
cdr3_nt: TGCAGCGCCGGGACAGGGACCTACGAGCAGTACTTC

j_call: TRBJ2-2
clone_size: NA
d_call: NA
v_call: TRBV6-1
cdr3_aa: CASSETLPGGAANTRELFF
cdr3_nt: TGTGCCAGCAGTGAAACCCTTCCTGGGGGCGCCGCGAACACTAGGGAGCTGTTTTTT

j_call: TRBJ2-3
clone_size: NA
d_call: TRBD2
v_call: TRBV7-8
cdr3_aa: CTRSATTSGSRKNTQYF
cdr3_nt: TGTACCAGGAGCGCCACCACTAGCGGGAGTAGAAAGAATACGCAGTATTTT

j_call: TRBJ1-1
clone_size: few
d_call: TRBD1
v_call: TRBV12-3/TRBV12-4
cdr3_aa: CASSMTGAPTEAFF
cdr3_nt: TGCGCCAGCAGTATGACAGGGGCGCCCACTGAAGCTTTCTTT

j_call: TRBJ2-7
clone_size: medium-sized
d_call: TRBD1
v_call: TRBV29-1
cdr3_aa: CSVGQGGGEQYF
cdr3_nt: TGCAGCGTTGGACAGGGTGGGGGCGAGCAGTACTTC

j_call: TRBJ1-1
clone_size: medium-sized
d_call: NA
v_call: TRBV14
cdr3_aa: CASSQATVGWAFF
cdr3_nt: TGTGCCAGCAGCCAAGCCACAGTAGGTTGGGCTTTCTTT

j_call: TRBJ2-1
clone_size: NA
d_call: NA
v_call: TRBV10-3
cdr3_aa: CAISKSMAGTCNEQFF
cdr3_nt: TGTGCCATCAGTAAGTCGATGGCGGGTACCTGCAATGAGCAGTTCTTC

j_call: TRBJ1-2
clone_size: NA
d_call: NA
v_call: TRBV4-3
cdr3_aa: CASSAESEIYGYTF
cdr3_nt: TGTGCCAGCAGCGCCGAGTCGGAGATCTATGGCTACACCTTC

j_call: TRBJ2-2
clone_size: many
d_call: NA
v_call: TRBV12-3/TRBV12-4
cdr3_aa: CASSLAANTGELFF
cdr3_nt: TGTGCCAGCAGTCTAGCAGCGAACACCGGGGAGCTGTTTTTT

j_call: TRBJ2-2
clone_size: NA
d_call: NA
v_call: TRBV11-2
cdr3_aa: CASSPDPQLSTEELFF
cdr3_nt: TGTGCCAGCAGCCCCGATCCCCAATTGAGCACTGAGGAGTTGTTTTTT

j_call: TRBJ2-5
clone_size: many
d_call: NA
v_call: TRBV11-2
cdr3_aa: CASSQPWGAYQGTQYF
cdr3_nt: TGTGCCAGCAGCCAACCTTGGGGAGCGTACCAAGGGACCCAGTACTTC

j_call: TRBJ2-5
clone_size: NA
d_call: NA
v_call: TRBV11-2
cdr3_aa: CAGSLDIEDREYF
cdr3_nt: TGTGCCGGCAGCTTAGATATCGAGGACCGCGAATACTTC

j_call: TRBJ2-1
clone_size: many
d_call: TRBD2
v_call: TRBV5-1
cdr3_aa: CASSSGLAGSNEQFF
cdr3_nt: TGCGCCAGCAGCTCCGGACTAGCGGGTTCTAATGAGCAGTTCTTC

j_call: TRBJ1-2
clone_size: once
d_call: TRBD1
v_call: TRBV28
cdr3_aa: CASIQGQGADYGYTF
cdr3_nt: TGTGCCAGTATCCAAGGACAGGGGGCCGACTATGGCTACACCTTC

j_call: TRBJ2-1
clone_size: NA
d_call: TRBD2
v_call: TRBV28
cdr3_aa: CASSTDIREGFF
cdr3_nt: TGTGCCAGCAGTACCGATATTAGGGAGGGGTTCTTC

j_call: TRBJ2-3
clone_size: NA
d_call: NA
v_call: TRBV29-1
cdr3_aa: CSIGRITYTQYF
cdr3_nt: TGCAGTATAGGTCGTATCACATATACGCAGTATTTT

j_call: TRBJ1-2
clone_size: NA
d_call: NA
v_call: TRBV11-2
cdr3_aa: CASGLDGMAGRSYTF
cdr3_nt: TGTGCAAGCGGCTTAGATGGGATGGCAGGGAGAAGCTACACCTTC

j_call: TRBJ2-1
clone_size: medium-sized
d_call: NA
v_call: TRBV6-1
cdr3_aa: CASTLRGSGGGDEQFF
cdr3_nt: TGTGCCAGCACCCTCCGGGGCTCCGGAGGGGGCGATGAGCAGTTCTTC

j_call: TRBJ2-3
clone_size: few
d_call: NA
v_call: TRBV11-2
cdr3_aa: CASSRTRQERGGTQYF
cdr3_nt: TGTGCCAGCAGCCGGACGCGACAGGAAAGGGGTGGTACGCAGTATTTT

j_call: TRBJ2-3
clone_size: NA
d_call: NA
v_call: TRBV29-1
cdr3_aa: CSTGGITDTQYF
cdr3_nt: TGTAGCACAGGTGGAATCACAGATACGCAGTATTTT

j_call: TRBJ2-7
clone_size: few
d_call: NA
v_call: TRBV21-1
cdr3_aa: CASSNRTRTPEQYF
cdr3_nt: TGTGCCAGCAGCAATCGGACTCGTACCCCCGAGCAGTACTTC